The 5 T cell receptor beta chains reported below all come from one sample, sequenced in a study of T cell repertoires in cytomegalovirus infection. TCRdb reprocessed the reads with MiXCR, giving one entry per CDR3 protein. The repertoire holds 200,000 to 300,000 distinct CDR3 sequences, 9.1% seen once, with more than 13% in the top ten. The material sequenced was PBMCs. Receptor source: a human donor in good health (CMV status not recorded). Some clones in this sample may be carry-over from other donors' samples.

This clonotype was seen repeatedly, ten times or more. This chain connects TRBV7-8 to TRBJ2-1; 9 bases fit TRBD2. The V gene's germline CDR1 is SGHVS and CDR2 FQNEAQ. The ends lost 8 bases at V and 3 bases at J; junction bases unmatched: 8. CDR3 length: 15 residues. The CDR3 nucleotides are TGTGCCAGCGGGACTAGCAGGCGCTACTACAATGAGCAGTTCTTC. It specifies CASGTSRRYYNEQFF.

The genes are TRBV7-9 and TRBJ2-4; D is undetermined. Per the germline V gene, CDR1 is SEHNR and CDR2 is FQNEAQ (reference sequence). V lost 8 bases and J lost 0, with 8 bases in between. The CDR3 is made up of 13 amino acids. CDR3 in amino acids: CASESLAKNIQYF. The CDR3 region has the DNA TGTGCCAGCGAGTCCCTAGCCAAAAACATTCAGTACTTC. The full variable domain, rest sourced from reference TRBV7-9 and TRBJ2-4, is DTGVSQNPRHKITKRGQNVTFRCDPISEHNRLYWYRQTLGQGPEFLTYFQNEAQLEKSRLLSDRFSAERPKGSFSTLEIQRTEQGDSAMYLCASESLAKNIQYFGAGTRLSVL.

In this sample, this clonotype turned up many times. Written as DNA, the CDR3 is TGTGCCAGCAGCCGAACGGGACAGGGCGGGGACCAGTACTTC. It codes for CASSRTGQGGDQYF. The rearrangement joins TRBV7-9 to TRBJ2-5; 9 bases align to TRBD1. The ends lost 5 bases at V and 10 bases at J; junction bases unmatched: 11. CDR3 length: 14 residues. Germline CDR1 is SEHNR and CDR2 is FQNEAQ (reference sequence).

This clonotype occurred many times. The rearrangement links TRBV7-2 to TRBJ2-7; no clear D. This CDR3 has 13 amino acids. Germline V gene data show CDR1 as SGHTA and CDR2 as FQGNSA. V lost 1 base to trimming and J lost 6 bases, with 10 bases between them. This CDR3 is CASSLGLRREQYF. As DNA, the CDR3 is TGTGCCAGCAGCTTAGGGTTACGGCGCGAGCAGTACTTC.

This clonotype has at least ten counts. This sequence joins TRBV28 and TRBJ1-2, with 7 bases lining up with TRBD1. The length of the CDR3 is 14 residues. CDR1 MDHEN and CDR2 SYDVKM come from the germline V gene. V gave up 6 bases and J gave up 1 base; unmatched junction bases: 5. For the CDR3, the DNA is TGTGCCAGCAGATCCGGGACAGTTAACTATGGCTACACCTTC. Protein sequence: CASRSGTVNYGYTF.